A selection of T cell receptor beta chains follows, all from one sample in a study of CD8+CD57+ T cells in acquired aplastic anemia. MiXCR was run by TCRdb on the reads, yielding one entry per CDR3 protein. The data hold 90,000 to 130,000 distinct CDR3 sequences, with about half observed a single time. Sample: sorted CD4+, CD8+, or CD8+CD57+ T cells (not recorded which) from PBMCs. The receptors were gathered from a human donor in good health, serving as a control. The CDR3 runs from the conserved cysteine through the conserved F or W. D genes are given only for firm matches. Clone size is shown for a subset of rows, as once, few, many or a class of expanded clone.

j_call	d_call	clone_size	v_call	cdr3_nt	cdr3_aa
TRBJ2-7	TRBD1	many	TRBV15	TGTGCCACCAGCAACGGACAGGGGATATCCTACGAGCAGTACTTC	CATSNGQGISYEQYF
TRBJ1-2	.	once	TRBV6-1	TGTGCCGGCAGTGAAGCGGCCAGGTTTCTCTATGGCTACACCTTC	CAGSEAARFLYGYTF
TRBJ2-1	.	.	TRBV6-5	TGTGCCAGCAGTTACCCCGGGGGTCACAATGAGCAGTTCTTC	CASSYPGGHNEQFF
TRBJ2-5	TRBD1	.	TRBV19	TGTGCCAGTAGTGCATCAGGGGGATCAGAGACCCAGTACTTC	CASSASGGSETQYF
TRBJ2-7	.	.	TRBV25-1	TGTGCCAGCAGTGGCTCCCCTAGTTCATACGAGCAGTACTTC	CASSGSPSSYEQYF
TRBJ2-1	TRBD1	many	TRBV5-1	TGCGCCAGCGTGACAGGGAACAATGAGCAGTTCTTC	CASVTGNNEQFF
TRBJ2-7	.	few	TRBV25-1	TGTGCCAGCAGTGGGGTGGGCGGTCAAGACGAGCAGTACTTC	CASSGVGGQDEQYF
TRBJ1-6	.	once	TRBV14	TGTGCCAGCAGCACTAAAAATGGGGGAACCCTCCACTTT	CASSTKNGGTLHF
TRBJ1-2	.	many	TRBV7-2	TGTGCCAGCAGGGGAAGTGGGCGAGAGACATCATATGGCTACACCTTC	CASRGSGRETSYGYTF
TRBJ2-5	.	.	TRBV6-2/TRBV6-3	TGTGCCAGCAGTTACCTAGGGGGGTCCCAAGAGACCCAGTACTTC	CASSYLGGSQETQYF
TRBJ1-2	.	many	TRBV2	TGTGCCAGGGGGTGGGGTGGCTACACCTTC	CARGWGGYTF
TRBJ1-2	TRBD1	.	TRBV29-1	TGCAGCGCCGGACAGGGACGATCACCGCTTAACTATGGCTACACCTTC	CSAGQGRSPLNYGYTF
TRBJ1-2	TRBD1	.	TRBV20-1	TGCAGTGCCCATGACAGGGTCGACTATGGCTACACCTTC	CSAHDRVDYGYTF
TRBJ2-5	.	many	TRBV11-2	TGTGCCAGCAGCTACACAACTAGCCACCAAGAGACCCAGTACTTC	CASSYTTSHQETQYF
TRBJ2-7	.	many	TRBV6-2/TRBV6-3	TGTGCCAGCAGTTATTCCGACAGCTCCTACGAGCAGTACTTC	CASSYSDSSYEQYF
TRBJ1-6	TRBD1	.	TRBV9	TGTGCCAGCAGCCCAACCGGGGGACAGACTTATAATTCACCCCTCCACTTT	CASSPTGGQTYNSPLHF
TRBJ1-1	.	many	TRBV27	TGTGCCAGCAGCCCTGCGGGGACCACTGAAGCTTTCTTT	CASSPAGTTEAFF
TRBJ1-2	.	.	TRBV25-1	TGTGCCAGCACCAATGGTGGGACCCCTCCCGGCTACACCTTC	CASTNGGTPPGYTF
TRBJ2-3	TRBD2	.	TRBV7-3	TGTGCCAGCGGGGCTAGCGGGGCAGATACGCAGTATTTT	CASGASGADTQYF
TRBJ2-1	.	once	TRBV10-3	TGTGCCATCAGTGAGGCAGGGCGTTCCAATGAGCAGTTCTTC	CAISEAGRSNEQFF
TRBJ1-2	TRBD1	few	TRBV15	TGTGCCACCAGCAGAGATCTCACCGGGGACAGGGGATACTATGGCTACACCTTC	CATSRDLTGDRGYYGYTF
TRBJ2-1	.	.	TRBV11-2	TGTGCCAGCAGCACTTCCTCTGGAGGGAACGAGCAGTTCTTC	CASSTSSGGNEQFF
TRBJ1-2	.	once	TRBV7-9	TGTGCCAGCAGCTTAGACGCGACTTATGGCTACACCTTC	CASSLDATYGYTF
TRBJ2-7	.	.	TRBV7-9	TGTGCCAGCAGCTTCACAGGGCGGGACGAGCAGTACTTC	CASSFTGRDEQYF
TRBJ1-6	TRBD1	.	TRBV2	TGTGCCAGCAGAGGACAGGGTCGCAATTCACCCCTCCACTTT	CASRGQGRNSPLHF
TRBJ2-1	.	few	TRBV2	TGTGCCAGCAGTGCAGGAAGAAACAATGAGCAGTTCTTC	CASSAGRNNEQFF
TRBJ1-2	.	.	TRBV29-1	TGCAGCGTTGAAGTGGACAGTCCTAACTATGGCTACACCTTC	CSVEVDSPNYGYTF
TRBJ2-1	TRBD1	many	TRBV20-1	TGCAGTGCTACCACAGGGGCGACGCGCTACAATGAGCAGTTCTTC	CSATTGATRYNEQFF
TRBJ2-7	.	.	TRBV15	TGTGCCACCAGCAGAGAGAACAGCTACGAGCAGTACTTC	CATSRENSYEQYF
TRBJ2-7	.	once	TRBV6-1	TGTGCCAGCGGGCGGGACAGAGACTACGAGCAGTACTTC	CASGRDRDYEQYF
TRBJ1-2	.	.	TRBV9	TGTGCCAGCAGCGCAAGGGGAGATGGCTACACCTTC	CASSARGDGYTF
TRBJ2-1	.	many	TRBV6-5	TGTGCCAGCCGGGGGCCCACGTACAATGAGCAGTTCTTC	CASRGPTYNEQFF
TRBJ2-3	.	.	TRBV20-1	TGCAGTGCCGGACTATCTTCCACAGATACGCAGTATTTT	CSAGLSSTDTQYF
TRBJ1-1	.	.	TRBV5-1	TGCGCCAGCAGCTCGGAAGGGGAAACTGAAGCTTTCTTT	CASSSEGETEAFF
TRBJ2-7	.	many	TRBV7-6	TGTGCCAGCAGCCTACGGGGATCGCGCTACGAGCAGTACTTC	CASSLRGSRYEQYF
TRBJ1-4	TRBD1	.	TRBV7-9	TGTGCCAGCAGCGAGGGGGCAGGGGCTAATGAAAAACTGTTTTTT	CASSEGAGANEKLFF
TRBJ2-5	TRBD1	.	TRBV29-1	TGCAGCGTTGGGGGACAGGGGGCGTGGGAGACCCAGTACTTC	CSVGGQGAWETQYF
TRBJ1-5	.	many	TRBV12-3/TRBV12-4	TGTGCCAGCAGTTTGGGGGCAGGGGCGTACAATCAGCCCCAGCATTTT	CASSLGAGAYNQPQHF
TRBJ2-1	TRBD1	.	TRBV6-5	TGTGCCAGCAGTTCCGGACAGGGCGTAAACAATGAGCAGTTCTTC	CASSSGQGVNNEQFF
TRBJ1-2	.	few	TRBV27	TGTGCCAGCAGCCAGGACTCAGCTAACTATGGCTACACCTTC	CASSQDSANYGYTF
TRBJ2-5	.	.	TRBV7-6	TGTGCCAGCAGCTTAGTACAAGAGACCCAGTACTTC	CASSLVQETQYF
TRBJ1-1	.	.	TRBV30	TGTGCCTGGAGTGCGGGATCTATAACTGAAGCTTTCTTT	CAWSAGSITEAFF